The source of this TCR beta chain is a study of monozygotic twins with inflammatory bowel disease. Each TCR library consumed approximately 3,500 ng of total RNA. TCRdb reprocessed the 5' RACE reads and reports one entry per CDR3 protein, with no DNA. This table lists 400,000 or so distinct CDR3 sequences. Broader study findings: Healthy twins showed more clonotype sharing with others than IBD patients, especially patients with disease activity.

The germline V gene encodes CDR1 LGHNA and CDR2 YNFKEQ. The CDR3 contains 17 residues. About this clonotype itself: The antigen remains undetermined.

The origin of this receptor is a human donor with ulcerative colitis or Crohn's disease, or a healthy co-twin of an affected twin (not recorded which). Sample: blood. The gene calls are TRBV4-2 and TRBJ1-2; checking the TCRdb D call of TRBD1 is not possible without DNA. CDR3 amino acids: CASSQDNGDSYDYGYTF.